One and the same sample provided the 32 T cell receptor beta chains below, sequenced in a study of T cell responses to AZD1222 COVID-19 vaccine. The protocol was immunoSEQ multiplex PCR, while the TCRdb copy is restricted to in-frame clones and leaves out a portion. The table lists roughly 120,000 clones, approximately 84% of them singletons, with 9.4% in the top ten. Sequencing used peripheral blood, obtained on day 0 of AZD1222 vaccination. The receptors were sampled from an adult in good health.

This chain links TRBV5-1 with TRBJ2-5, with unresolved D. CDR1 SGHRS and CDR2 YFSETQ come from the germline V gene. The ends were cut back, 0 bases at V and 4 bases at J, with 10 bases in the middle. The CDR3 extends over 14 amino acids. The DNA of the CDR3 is TGCGCCAGCAGCTTGGGGGCTTTAGGAGAGACCCAGTACTTC. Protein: CASSLGALGETQYF.

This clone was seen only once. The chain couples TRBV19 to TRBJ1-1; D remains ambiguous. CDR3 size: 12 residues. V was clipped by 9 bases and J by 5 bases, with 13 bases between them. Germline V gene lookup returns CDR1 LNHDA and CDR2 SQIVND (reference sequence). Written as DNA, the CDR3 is TGTGCCAGCTCGCAAGAGGGAACTGAAGCTTTCTTT. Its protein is CASSQEGTEAFF.

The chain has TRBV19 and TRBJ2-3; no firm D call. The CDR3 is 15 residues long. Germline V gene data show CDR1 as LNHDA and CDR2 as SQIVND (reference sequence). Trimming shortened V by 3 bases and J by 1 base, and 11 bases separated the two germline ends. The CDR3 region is CASSMIGQRTDTQYF. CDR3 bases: TGTGCCAGTAGTATGATCGGGCAGCGCACAGATACGCAGTATTTT.

The CDR3, as DNA: TGTGCCACCAGTGATTTTGGCAGGGGAAGGATGGAAGGCTACACCTTC. It specifies CATSDFGRGRMEGYTF. The chain joins TRBV24-1 to TRBJ1-2; possibly TRBD1 for D (6 bases). Germline values: CDR1 KGHDR, CDR2 SFDVKD. This CDR3 has 16 amino acids. The V and J ends lost 1 base and 8 bases respectively, with 19 bases between them.

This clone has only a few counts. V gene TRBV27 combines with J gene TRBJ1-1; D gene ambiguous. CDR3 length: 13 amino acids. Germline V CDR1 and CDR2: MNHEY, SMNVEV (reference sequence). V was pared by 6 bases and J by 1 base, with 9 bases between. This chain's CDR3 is CASRAWRNTEAFF. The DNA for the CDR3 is TGTGCCAGCAGGGCCTGGAGGAACACTGAAGCTTTCTTT.

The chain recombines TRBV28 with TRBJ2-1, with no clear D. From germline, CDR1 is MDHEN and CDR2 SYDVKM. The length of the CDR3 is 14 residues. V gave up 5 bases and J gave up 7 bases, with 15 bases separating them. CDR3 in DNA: TGTGCCAGCAGTGTGTCCACCCTGCGGAATGAGCAGTTCTTC. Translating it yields CASSVSTLRNEQFF.

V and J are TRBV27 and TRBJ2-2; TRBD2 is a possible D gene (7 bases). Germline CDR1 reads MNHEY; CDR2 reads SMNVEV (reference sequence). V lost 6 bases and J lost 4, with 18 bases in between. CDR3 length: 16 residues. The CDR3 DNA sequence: TGTGCCAGCAGGGCCCTGGGGGGGCTAAGCACCGGGGAGCTGTTTTTT. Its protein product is CASRALGGLSTGELFF.

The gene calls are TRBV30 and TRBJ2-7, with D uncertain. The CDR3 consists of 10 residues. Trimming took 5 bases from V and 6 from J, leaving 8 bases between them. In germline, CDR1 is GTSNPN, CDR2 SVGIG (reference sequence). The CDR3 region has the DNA TGTGCCTGGGGAAGAGGCGAGCAGTACTTC. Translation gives CAWGRGEQYF.

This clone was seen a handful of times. The CDR3 here is CRVQGIGDTEAFF. The CDR3 DNA sequence: TGCAGGGTACAGGGGATCGGGGACACTGAAGCTTTCTTT. The gene calls are TRBV29-1 and TRBJ1-1; 7 positions agree with TRBD1. Germline values: CDR1 SQVTM, CDR2 ANQGSEA. CDR3 length: 13 residues. Supplemented by reference TRBV29-1 and TRBJ1-1, the full variable domain reads SAVISQKPSRDICQRGTSLTIQCQVDSQVTMMFWYRQQPGQSLTLIATANQGSEATYESGFVIDKFPISRPNLTFSTLTVSNMSPEDSSIYLCRVQGIGDTEAFFGQGTRLTVV.

The CDR3 spells CASSQLQDNGEQFF. DNA of the CDR3: TGCGCCAGCAGCCAACTTCAGGACAACGGTGAGCAGTTCTTC. The chain joins TRBV4-1 to TRBJ2-1; D possibly corresponds to TRBD1 (5 bases). V was clipped by 2 bases and J by 9 bases, with 14 bases between them. There are 14 residues in the CDR3. Germline CDR1 MGHRA, CDR2 YSYEKL.

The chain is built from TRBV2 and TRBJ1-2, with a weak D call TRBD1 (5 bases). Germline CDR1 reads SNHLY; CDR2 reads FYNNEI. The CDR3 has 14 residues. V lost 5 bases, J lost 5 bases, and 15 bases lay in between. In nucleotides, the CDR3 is TGTGCCAGCAGTATCCCGGGGCAAATATATGGCTACACCTTC. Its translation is CASSIPGQIYGYTF.

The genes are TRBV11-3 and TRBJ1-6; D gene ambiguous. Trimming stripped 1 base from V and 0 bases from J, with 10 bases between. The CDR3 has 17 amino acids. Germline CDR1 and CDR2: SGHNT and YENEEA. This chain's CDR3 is CASSLAGPCSYNSPLHF. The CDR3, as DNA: TGTGCCAGCAGCTTAGCGGGCCCCTGCTCCTATAATTCACCCCTCCACTTT.

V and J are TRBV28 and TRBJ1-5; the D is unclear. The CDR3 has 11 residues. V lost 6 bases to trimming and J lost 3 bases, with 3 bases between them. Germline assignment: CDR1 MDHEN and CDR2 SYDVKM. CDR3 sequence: CASRNNQPQHF. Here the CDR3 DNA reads TGTGCCAGCAGAAACAATCAGCCCCAGCATTTT.

CDR3 in amino acids: CASSHFSLGNTEAFF. CDR3 nucleotide sequence: TGCGCCAGCAGCCATTTTTCCCTCGGGAACACTGAAGCTTTCTTT. This chain joins TRBV4-3 and TRBJ1-1; unclear D gene. V was trimmed by 3 bases and J by 1 base, leaving 12 bases between them. This CDR3 is 15 amino acids long. The V gene's germline CDR1 is LGHNA and CDR2 YSLEER.

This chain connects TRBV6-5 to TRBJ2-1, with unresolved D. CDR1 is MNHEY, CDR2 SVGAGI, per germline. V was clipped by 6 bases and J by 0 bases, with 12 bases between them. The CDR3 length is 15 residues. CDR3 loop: CASSPILSSYNEQFF. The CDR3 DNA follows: TGTGCCAGCAGCCCCATACTGAGCTCCTACAATGAGCAGTTCTTC.

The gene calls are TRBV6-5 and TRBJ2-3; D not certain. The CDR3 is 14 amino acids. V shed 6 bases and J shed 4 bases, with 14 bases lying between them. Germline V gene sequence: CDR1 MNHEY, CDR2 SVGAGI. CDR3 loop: CASRSPLHPDTQYF. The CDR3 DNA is TGTGCCAGCAGATCACCGCTCCACCCAGATACGCAGTATTTT.

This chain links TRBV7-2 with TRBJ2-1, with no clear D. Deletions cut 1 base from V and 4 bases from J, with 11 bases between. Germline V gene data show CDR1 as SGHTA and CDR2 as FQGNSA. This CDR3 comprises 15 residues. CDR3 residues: CASSLVGTGYNEQFF. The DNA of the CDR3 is TGTGCCAGCAGCTTAGTCGGCACGGGTTACAATGAGCAGTTCTTC.

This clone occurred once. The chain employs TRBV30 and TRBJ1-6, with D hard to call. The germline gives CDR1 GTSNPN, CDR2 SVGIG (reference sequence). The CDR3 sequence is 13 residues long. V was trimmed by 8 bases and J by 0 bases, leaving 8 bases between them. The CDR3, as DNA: TGTGCCGCCTACAGCTCCTATAATTCACCCCTCCACTTT. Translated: CAAYSSYNSPLHF.

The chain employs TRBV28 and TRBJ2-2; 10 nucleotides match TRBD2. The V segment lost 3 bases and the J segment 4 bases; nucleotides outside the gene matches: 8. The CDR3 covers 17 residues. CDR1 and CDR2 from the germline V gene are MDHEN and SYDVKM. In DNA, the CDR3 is TGTGCCAGCAGTTTGATGGCTAGCGGGAGCCGCACCGGGGAGCTGTTTTTT. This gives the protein CASSLMASGSRTGELFF.

CDR3 DNA sequence: TGTGCCAGCAGCTTGGTCTATCAGGGTGGAGGCTACACCTTC. It yields the protein CASSLVYQGGGYTF. The chain has TRBV5-8 and TRBJ1-2; possibly TRBD1 for D (5 bases). V was shortened by 0 bases and J by 8 bases, with 14 bases between the two germline ends. Looked up from germline, CDR1 is SGHTS and CDR2 is YDEGEE. The CDR3 contains 14 residues.

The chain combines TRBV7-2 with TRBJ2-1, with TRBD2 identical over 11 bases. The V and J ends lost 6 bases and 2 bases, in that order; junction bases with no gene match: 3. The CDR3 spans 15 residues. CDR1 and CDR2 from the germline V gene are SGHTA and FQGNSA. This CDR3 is CASRVAGGPYNEQFF. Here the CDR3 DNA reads TGTGCCAGCAGGGTAGCGGGGGGGCCCTACAATGAGCAGTTCTTC.

The CDR3 spells CASSLGPLGGIQYF. The CDR3 region has the DNA TGCGCCAGCAGCTTGGGCCCATTGGGCGGCATTCAGTACTTC. The J gene is TRBJ2-4, the V gene TRBV5-1, with no clear D. Per germline, CDR1 SGHRS and CDR2 YFSETQ. Trimming removed 0 bases at V and 9 bases at J, with 13 bases between. This CDR3 has 14 amino acids.

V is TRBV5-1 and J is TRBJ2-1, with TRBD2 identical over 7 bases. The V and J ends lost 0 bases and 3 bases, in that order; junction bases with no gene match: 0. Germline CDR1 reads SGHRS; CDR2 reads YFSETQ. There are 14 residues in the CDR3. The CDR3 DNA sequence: TGCGCCAGCAGCTTGGGGACTAGCTACAATGAGCAGTTCTTC. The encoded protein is CASSLGTSYNEQFF.

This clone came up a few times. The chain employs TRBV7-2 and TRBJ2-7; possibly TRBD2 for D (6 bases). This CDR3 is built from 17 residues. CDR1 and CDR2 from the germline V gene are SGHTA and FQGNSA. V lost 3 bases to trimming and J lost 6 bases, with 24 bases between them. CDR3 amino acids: CASSLFTGRSEASEQYF. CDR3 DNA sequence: TGTGCCAGCAGCTTGTTCACCGGGAGATCCGAGGCCTCCGAGCAGTACTTC.

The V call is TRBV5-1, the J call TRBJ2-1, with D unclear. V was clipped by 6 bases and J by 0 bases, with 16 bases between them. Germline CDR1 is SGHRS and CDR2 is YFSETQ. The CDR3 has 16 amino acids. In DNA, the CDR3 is TGCGCCAGCACCAGTGCGGTGCGGAGCTCCTACAATGAGCAGTTCTTC. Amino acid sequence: CASTSAVRSSYNEQFF.

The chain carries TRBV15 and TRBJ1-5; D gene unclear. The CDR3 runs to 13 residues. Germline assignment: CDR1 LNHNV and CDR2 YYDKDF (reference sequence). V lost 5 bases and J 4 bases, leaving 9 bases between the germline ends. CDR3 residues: CATSGLLNQPQHF. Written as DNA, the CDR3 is TGTGCCACCAGCGGGTTACTGAATCAGCCCCAGCATTTT.

The CDR3 bases are TGTGCCAGCAGCTCTCGGTTTAGCAATCAGCCCCAGCATTTT. Residues: CASSSRFSNQPQHF. The chain links TRBV7-2 to TRBJ1-5; D gene unclear. This CDR3 has 14 residues. Germline-derived CDR1 and CDR2 are SGHTA and FQGNSA. Trimming removed 4 bases at V and 0 bases at J, with 7 bases between.

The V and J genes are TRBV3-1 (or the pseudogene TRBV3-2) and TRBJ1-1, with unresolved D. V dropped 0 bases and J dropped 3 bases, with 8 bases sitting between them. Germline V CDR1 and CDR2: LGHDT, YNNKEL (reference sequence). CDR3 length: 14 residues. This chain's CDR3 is CASSQEGGYTEAFF. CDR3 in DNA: TGTGCCAGCAGCCAAGAGGGCGGCTACACTGAAGCTTTCTTT.

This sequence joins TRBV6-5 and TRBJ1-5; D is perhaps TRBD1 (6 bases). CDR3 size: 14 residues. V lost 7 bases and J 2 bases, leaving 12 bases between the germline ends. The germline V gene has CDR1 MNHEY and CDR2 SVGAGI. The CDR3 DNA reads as TGTGCCAGCATGCCAGGGGTCGGCAATCAGCCCCAGCATTTT. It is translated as CASMPGVGNQPQHF.

CDR3 in amino acids: CASRDSYGYTF. Here the CDR3 DNA reads TGTGCCAGCAGGGATTCATATGGCTACACCTTC. The chain recombines TRBV2 with TRBJ1-2; D is uncertain. Trimming took 6 bases from V and 5 from J, leaving 7 bases between them. This CDR3 spans 11 amino acids. Germline-derived CDR1 and CDR2 are SNHLY and FYNNEI. The whole variable domain, filled in from reference TRBV2 and TRBJ1-2, reads EPEVTQTPSHQVTQMGQEVILRCVPISNHLYFYWYRQILGQKVEFLVSFYNNEISEKSEIFDDQFSVERPDGSNFTLKIRSTKLEDSAMYFCASRDSYGYTFGSGTRLTVV.

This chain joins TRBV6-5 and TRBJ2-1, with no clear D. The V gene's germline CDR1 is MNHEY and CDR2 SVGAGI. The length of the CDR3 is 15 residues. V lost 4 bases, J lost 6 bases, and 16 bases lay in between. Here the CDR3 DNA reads TGTGCCAGCAGTTCCTTCCTACCCCTACGCAATGAGCAGTTCTTC. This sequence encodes CASSSFLPLRNEQFF.

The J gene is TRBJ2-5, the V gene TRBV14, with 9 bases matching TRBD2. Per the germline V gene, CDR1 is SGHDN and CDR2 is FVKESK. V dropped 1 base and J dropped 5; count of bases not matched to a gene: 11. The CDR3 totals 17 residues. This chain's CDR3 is CASSQGSISGSWETQYF. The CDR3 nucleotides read TGTGCCAGCAGCCAAGGAAGTATTAGCGGGAGTTGGGAGACCCAGTACTTC.